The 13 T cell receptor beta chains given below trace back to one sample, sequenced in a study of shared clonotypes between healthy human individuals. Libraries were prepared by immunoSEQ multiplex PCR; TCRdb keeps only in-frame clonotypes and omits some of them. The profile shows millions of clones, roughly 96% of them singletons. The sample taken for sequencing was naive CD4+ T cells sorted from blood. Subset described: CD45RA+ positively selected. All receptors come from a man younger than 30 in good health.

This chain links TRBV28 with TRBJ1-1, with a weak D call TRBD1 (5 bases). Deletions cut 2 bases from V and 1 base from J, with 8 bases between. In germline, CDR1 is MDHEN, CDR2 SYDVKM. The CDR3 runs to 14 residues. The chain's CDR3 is CASSLQGRNTEAFF. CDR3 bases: TGTGCCAGCAGTTTACAGGGTAGGAACACTGAAGCTTTCTTT.

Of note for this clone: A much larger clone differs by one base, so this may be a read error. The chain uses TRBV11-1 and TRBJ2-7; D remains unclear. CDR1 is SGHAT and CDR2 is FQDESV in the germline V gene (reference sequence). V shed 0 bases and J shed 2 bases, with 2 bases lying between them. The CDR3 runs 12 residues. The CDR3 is CASSLATYEQYF. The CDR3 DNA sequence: TGTGCCAGCAGCTTAGCGACCTACGAGCAGTACTTC.

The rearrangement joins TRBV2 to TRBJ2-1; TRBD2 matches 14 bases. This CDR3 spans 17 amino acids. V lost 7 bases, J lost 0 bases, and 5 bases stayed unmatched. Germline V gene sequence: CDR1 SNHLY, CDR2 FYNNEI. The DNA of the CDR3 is TGTGCCAGCACAAGGACTAGCGGGAGGTTCTCCTACAATGAGCAGTTCTTC. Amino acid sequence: CASTRTSGRFSYNEQFF.

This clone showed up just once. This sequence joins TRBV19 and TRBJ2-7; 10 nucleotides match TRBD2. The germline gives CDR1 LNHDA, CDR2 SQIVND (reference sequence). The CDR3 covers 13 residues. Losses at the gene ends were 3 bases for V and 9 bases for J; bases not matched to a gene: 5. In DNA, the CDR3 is TGTGCCAGTAGTATCGGACTAGCGGAAAGGCAGTACTTC. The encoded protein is CASSIGLAERQYF. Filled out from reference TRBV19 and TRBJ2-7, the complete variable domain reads DGGITQSPKYLFRKEGQNVTLSCEQNLNHDAMYWYRQDPGQGLRLIYYSQIVNDFQKGDIAEGYSVSREKKESFPLTVTSAQKNPTAFYLCASSIGLAERQYFGPGTRLTVT.

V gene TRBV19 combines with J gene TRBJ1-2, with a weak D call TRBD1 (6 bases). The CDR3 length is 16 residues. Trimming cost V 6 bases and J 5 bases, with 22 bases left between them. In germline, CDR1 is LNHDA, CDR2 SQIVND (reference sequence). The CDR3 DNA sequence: TGTGCCAGTAGCCCCGGACAGCGCCAGGACCCTTATGGCTACACCTTC. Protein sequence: CASSPGQRQDPYGYTF.

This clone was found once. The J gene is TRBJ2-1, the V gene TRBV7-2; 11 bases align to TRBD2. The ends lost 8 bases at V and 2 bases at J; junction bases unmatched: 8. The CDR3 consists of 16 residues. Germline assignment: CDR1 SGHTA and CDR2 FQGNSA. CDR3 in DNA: TGTGCCAGCTCCAAGACTAGCGGGACTACCTACAATGAGCAGTTCTTC. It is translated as CASSKTSGTTYNEQFF. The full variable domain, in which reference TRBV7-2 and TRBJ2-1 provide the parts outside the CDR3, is GAGVSQSPSNKVTEKGKDVELRCDPISGHTALYWYRQSLGQGLEFLIYFQGNSAPDKSGLPSDRFSAERTGGSVSTLTIQRTQQEDSAVYLCASSKTSGTTYNEQFFGPGTRLTVL.

The CDR3 nucleotides are TGTGCCAGCAGTCCTCGGGACAGTAGGAATTCACCCCTCCACTTT. Translating it yields CASSPRDSRNSPLHF. V usage is TRBV6-5 and J usage is TRBJ1-6; 7 bases align to TRBD1. Unmatched junction bases numbered 8, after V lost 5 bases and J lost 7 bases. This CDR3 has 15 amino acids. CDR1 is MNHEY and CDR2 is SVGAGI in the germline V gene.

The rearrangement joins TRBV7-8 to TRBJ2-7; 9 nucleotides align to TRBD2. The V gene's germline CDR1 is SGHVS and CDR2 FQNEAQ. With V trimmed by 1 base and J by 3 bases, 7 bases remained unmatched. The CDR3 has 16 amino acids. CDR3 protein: CASSLGSIAGVYEQYF. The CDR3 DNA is TGTGCCAGCAGCTTAGGTAGTATAGCGGGGGTCTACGAGCAGTACTTC.

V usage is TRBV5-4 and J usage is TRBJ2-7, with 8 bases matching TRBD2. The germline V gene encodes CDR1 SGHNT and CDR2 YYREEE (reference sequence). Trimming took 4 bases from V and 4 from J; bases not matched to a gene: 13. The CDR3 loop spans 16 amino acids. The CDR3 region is CASSRPGGEGNYEQYF. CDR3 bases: TGTGCCAGCAGCCGGCCCGGGGGGGAGGGGAATTACGAGCAGTACTTC.

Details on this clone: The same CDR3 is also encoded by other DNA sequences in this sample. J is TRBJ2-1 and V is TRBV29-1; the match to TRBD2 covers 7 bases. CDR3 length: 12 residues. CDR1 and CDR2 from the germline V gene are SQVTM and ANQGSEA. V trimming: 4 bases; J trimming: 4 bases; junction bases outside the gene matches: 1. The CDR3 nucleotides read TGCAGCGTTGGAGCGGGATACAATGAGCAGTTCTTC. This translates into CSVGAGYNEQFF.

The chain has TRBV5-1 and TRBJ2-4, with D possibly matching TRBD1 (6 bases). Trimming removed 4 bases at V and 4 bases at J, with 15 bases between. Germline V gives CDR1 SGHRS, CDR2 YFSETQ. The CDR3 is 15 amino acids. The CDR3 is CASSPGDMTKNIQYF. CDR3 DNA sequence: TGCGCCAGCAGCCCAGGGGACATGACGAAAAACATTCAGTACTTC. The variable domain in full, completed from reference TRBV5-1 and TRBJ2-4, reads KAGVTQTPRYLIKTRGQQVTLSCSPISGHRSVSWYQQTPGQGLQFLFEYFSETQRNKGNFPGRFSGRQFSNSRSEMNVSTLELGDSALYLCASSPGDMTKNIQYFGAGTRLSVL.

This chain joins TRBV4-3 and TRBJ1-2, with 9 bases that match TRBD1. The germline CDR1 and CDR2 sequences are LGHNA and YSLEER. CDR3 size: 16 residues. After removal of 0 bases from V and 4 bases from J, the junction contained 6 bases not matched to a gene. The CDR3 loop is CASSQEGQGSSYGYTF. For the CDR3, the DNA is TGCGCCAGCAGCCAAGAGGGACAGGGATCGAGCTATGGCTACACCTTC.

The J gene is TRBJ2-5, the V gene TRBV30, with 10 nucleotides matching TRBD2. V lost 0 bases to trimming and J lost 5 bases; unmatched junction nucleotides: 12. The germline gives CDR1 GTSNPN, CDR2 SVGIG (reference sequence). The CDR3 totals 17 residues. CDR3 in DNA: TGTGCCTGGAGTGTATCCCGTTCTAGCGGGAGAGGGGAGACCCAGTACTTC. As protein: CAWSVSRSSGRGETQYF.